The clone carrying this TCR beta chain was counted a few times. The target antigen is unknown. These data belong to a study of beta chain features in type 1 diabetes. Study outcomes and limitations: Moderately but significantly shorter TCRB CDR3s were found in Type 1 diabetes patients in all four CD4+ subsets. HLA effects on TCRB rearrangement stayed unresolved here.

Sorted CD4+ subsets: naive, central memory, regulatory, stem cell-like memory (CD45RO/CCR7/CD25/CD127/CD95/CD27 panel). In all sorted populations, purity surpassed 95%. The CDR3 totals 14 residues. The isolated RNA, all of it, was reverse transcribed, so expressed TCRB transcripts were what got sequenced. Sequencing used immunoSEQ multiplex PCR; TCRdb keeps in-frame clones, though not all of them. This table has around 330,000 clones, 8% to 13% appearing once. The sequenced sample was naive CD4+ T cells from blood. This chain connects TRBV21-1 to TRBJ2-5; the table's TRBD1 call for D was not verified on the DNA. TRBV21-1 represents a pseudogene. This sequence was found in a woman in her 30s in good health. This chain's CDR3 is CASSKKSVKETQYF. The CDR3 nucleotides are TGTGCCAGCAGCAAAAAGTCAGTAAAAGAGACCCAGTACTTC.